This T cell receptor (beta chain) was obtained from a study of siplizumab effects on memory and regulatory T cells. Using immunoSEQ multiplex PCR, the repertoire was profiled, and TCRdb retains in-frame clones only, with some absent. Among fewer than 85,000 clones, approximately 88% were seen once, and the ten largest hold approximately 1.5%. Germline V gene data show CDR1 as SGHRS and CDR2 as YFSETQ. V shed 4 bases, J shed 2 bases, and the junction held 11 bases outside the gene matches. CDR3 length: 16 amino acids. The table lists this clone with a few counts. Sequencing used Tregs sorted from blood. This clonotype was obtained from a human donor in good health. The rearrangement links TRBV5-1 to TRBJ1-1; TRBD1 matches 7 bases. Here the CDR3 reads CASSQTTGPTNTEAFF. CDR3 bases: TGCGCCAGCAGCCAAACGACAGGGCCGACCAACACTGAAGCTTTCTTT.